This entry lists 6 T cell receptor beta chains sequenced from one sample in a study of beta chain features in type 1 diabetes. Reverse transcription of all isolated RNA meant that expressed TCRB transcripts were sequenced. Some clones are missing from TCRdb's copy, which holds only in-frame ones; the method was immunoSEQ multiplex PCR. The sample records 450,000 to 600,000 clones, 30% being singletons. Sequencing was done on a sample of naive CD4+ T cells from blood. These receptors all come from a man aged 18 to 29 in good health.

The CDR3 DNA follows: TGTGCCAGCACCCGGACAGGGGACTACGAGCAGTACTTC. The encoded protein is CASTRTGDYEQYF. The chain uses TRBV6-5 and TRBJ2-7; 9 bases are shared with TRBD1. Germline CDR1 MNHEY, CDR2 SVGAGI. The J segment lost 3 bases and the V segment lost 7 bases, leaving 4 bases of the junction unmatched. The CDR3 runs to 13 residues.

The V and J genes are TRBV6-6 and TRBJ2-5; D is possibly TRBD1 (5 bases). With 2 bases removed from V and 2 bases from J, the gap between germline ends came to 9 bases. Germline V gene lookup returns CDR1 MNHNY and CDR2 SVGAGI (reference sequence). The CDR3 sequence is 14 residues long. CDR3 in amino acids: CASSYPDSQETQYF. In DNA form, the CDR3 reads TGTGCCAGCAGTTACCCTGACAGTCAAGAGACCCAGTACTTC.

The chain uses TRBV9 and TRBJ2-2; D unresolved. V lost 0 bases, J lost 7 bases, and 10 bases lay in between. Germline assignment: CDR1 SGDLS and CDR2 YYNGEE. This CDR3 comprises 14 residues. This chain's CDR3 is CASSVVPHGGELFF. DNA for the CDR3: TGTGCCAGCAGCGTAGTCCCGCACGGCGGGGAGCTGTTTTTT.

Written as DNA, the CDR3 is TGCAGCGTTGAAAACACAGGGGTGAACACTGAAGCTTTCTTT. This sequence encodes CSVENTGVNTEAFF. This chain links TRBV29-1 with TRBJ1-1; 7 bases are shared with TRBD1. V lost 2 bases, J lost 0 bases, and 3 bases stayed unmatched. This CDR3 contains 14 residues. Per the germline V gene, CDR1 is SQVTM and CDR2 is ANQGSEA.

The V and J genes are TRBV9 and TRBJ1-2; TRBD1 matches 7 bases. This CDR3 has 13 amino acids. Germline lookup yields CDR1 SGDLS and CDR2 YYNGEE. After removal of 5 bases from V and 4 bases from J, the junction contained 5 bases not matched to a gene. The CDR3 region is CASRGQVGYGYTF. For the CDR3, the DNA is TGTGCCAGCAGAGGACAGGTGGGCTATGGCTACACCTTC.

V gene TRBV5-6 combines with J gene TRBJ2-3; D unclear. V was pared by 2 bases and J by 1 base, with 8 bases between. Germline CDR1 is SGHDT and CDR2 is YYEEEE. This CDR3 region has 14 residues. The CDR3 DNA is TGTGCCAGCAGCTTTAGAAGACGCACAGATACGCAGTATTTT. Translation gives CASSFRRRTDTQYF. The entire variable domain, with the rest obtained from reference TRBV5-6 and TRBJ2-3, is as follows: DAGVTQSPTHLIKTRGQQVTLRCSPKSGHDTVSWYQQALGQGPQFIFQYYEEEERQRGNFPDRFSGHQFPNYSSELNVNALLLGDSALYLCASSFRRRTDTQYFGPGTRLTVL.